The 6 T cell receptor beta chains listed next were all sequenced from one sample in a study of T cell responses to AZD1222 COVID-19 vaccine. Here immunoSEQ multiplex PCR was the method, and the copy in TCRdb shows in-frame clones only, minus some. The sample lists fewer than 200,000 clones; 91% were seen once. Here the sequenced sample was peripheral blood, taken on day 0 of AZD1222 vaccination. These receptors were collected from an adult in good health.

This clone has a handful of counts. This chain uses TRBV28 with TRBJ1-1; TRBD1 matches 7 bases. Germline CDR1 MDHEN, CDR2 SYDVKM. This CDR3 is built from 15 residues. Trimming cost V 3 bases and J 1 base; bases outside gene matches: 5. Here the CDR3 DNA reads TGTGCCAGCAGTTTTGCAGGGGGGGAGAACACTGAAGCTTTCTTT. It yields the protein CASSFAGGENTEAFF.

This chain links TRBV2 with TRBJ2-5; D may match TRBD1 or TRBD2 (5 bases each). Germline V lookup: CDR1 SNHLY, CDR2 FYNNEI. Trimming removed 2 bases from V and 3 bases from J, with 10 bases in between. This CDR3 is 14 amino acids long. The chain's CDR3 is CASSERQTKETQYF. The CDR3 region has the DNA TGTGCCAGCAGTGAACGACAGACTAAAGAGACCCAGTACTTC.

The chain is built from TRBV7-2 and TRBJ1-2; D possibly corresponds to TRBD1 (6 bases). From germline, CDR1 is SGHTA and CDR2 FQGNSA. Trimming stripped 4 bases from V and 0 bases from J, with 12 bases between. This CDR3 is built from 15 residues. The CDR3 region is CASSSRGSANYGYTF. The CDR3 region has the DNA TGTGCCAGCAGCTCCAGGGGATCGGCTAACTATGGCTACACCTTC.

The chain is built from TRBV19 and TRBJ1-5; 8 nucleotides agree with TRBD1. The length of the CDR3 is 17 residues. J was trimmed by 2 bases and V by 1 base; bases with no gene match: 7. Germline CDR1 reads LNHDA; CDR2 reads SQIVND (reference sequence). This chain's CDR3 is CASSIGAGGVGNQPQHF. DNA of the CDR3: TGTGCCAGTAGTATAGGTGCAGGGGGCGTCGGCAATCAGCCCCAGCATTTT.

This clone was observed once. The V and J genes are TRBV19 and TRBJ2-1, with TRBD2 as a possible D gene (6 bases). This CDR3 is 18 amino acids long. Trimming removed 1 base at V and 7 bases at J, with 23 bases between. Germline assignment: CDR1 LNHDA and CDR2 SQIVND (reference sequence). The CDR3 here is CASSIAFKDGLRGNEQFF. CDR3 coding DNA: TGTGCCAGTAGTATAGCTTTTAAGGACGGCCTCCGGGGGAATGAGCAGTTCTTC.

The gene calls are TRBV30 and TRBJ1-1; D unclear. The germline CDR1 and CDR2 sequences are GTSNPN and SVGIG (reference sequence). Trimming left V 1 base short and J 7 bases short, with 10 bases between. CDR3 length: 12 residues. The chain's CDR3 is CAWSDRQFEAFF. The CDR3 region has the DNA TGTGCCTGGAGTGATAGACAATTTGAAGCTTTCTTT.